Sequencing of this TCR beta chain was carried out in a study of graft-versus-host responses after intestinal transplantation. Profiled with immunoSEQ multiplex PCR; TCRdb holds only in-frame clones, not every one. Among approximately 90,000 clones listed, around 84% were seen once. Germline trimming cut 3 bases from V and 7 bases from J; bases unmatched to any gene: 11. Germline V gene lookup returns CDR1 KGHSH and CDR2 LQKENI. The CDR3 consists of 15 residues. Concerning this clone itself: No antigen is known for it.

Study-level findings and limits: Recipient marrow held GvH clones, some first seen in ileum or blood.

The specimen comprised unstimulated CD4+ T cells sorted from spleen or lymph node cells, sampled before intestinal transplant. This sequence was found in a human donor who received an intestinal transplant. The rearrangement links TRBV18 to TRBJ1-2, with 7 bases identical to TRBD1. CDR3 bases: TGTGCCAGCTCACCCGGGACAGTGCTTTTTTCTGGCTACACCTTC. Its protein is CASSPGTVLFSGYTF.